The 26 T cell receptor beta chains below were found in one sample sequenced in a study of spatial heterogeneity in lung cancer. TCRdb re-called the 5' RACE reads through MiXCR, storing one row per CDR3 protein. The sample includes 2,500 to 3,500 distinct CDR3 sequences, approximately 4.8% of them seen just once. The time point was: sample taken at primary tumor resection. The sample was normal lung tissue next to the tumor, taken at surgery. The receptors here all came from a male donor with early-stage non-small cell lung cancer.

This clonotype has more than one count but fewer than ten. This chain joins TRBV12-3 or TRBV12-4 and TRBJ1-1; D call uncertain. This CDR3 has 14 residues. Trimming left V 6 bases short and J 4 bases short, with 15 bases between. DNA of the CDR3: TGTGCCAGCAGGGGATTAACAGACTTCACTGAAGCTTTCTTT. As protein: CASRGLTDFTEAFF.

By frequency in the sample, this clonotype is medium-sized (0.01 to 0.1%). The rearrangement uses TRBV29-1 and TRBJ1-1; D unclear. The germline V and J ends were trimmed by 3 bases and 4 bases, with 3 bases remaining between them. From germline, CDR1 is SQVTM and CDR2 ANQGSEA. This CDR3 has 10 amino acids. The CDR3 protein is CSVDTTEAFF. The CDR3 region has the DNA TGCAGCGTTGACACCACTGAAGCTTTCTTT.

This clonotype is medium-sized (0.01 to 0.1%) within its sample. The V and J genes are TRBV20-1 and TRBJ2-5; a possible D gene is TRBD1 (6 bases). The ends were cut back, 5 bases at V and 2 bases at J, with 9 bases in the middle. Looked up from germline, CDR1 is DFQATT and CDR2 is SNEGSKA (reference sequence). The CDR3 extends over 12 amino acids. The CDR3 sequence is CSAYRVQETQYF. The CDR3 DNA follows: TGCAGTGCTTACAGGGTACAAGAGACCCAGTACTTC.

This clonotype was seen ten or more times. In nucleotides, the CDR3 is TGTGCCACTGGACCTGGAGGGCCTTCCTACGAGCAGTACTTC. Its protein is CATGPGGPSYEQYF. This chain links TRBV15 with TRBJ2-7; TRBD2 might be the D (6 bases). V lost 9 bases and J lost 1, with 16 bases in between. The CDR3 has 14 amino acids. Looked up from germline, CDR1 is LNHNV and CDR2 is YYDKDF (reference sequence).

By sample fraction, this clonotype is medium-sized. The genes are TRBV2 and TRBJ2-2; tentatively, D is TRBD1 (5 bases). Germline V gives CDR1 SNHLY, CDR2 FYNNEI. Trimming removed 5 bases at V and 5 bases at J, with 15 bases between. There are 15 residues in the CDR3. CDR3 amino acids: CASSFVRAETGELFF. For the CDR3, the DNA is TGTGCCAGCAGTTTCGTCAGGGCAGAAACCGGGGAGCTGTTTTTT.

This clonotype is classed as medium-sized. The chain links TRBV30 to TRBJ1-2, with D unclear. With 0 bases removed from V and 8 bases from J, the gap between germline ends came to 13 bases. Germline-derived CDR1 and CDR2 are GTSNPN and SVGIG (reference sequence). The CDR3 is 13 amino acids. The CDR3 coding sequence is TGTGCCTGGAGTGTTGAACCTCTAAGAGGCTACACCTTC. This sequence encodes CAWSVEPLRGYTF.

By proportion, this clonotype is medium-sized (0.01 to 0.1%). The V gene is TRBV20-1, the J gene TRBJ2-3; 7 positions match TRBD2. The CDR3 runs to 15 residues. CDR1 and CDR2 (germline): DFQATT, SNEGSKA (reference sequence). V was pared by 3 bases and J by 2 bases, with 8 bases of the junction left unmatched. The CDR3 coding sequence is TGCAGTGCTAGCCTGCCAGCGGGGACCACAGATACGCAGTATTTT. Its translation: CSASLPAGTTDTQYF.

The chain combines TRBV27 with TRBJ2-7; D gene ambiguous. Trimming stripped 5 bases from V and 0 bases from J, with 8 bases between. Germline V gene data show CDR1 as MNHEY and CDR2 as SMNVEV (reference sequence). The CDR3 is 13 residues long. The CDR3 DNA reads TGTGCCAGCAGTCGTACAGCCTCCTACGAGCAGTACTTC. This translates into CASSRTASYEQYF.

This clonotype showed up many times. The chain couples TRBV15 to TRBJ2-2; no clear D gene. Germline V gives CDR1 LNHNV, CDR2 YYDKDF (reference sequence). The ends were cut back, 7 bases at V and 4 bases at J, with 16 bases in the middle. The CDR3 runs to 15 residues. The CDR3 DNA reads TGTGCCACCAAACCGGGTCTATTACCCACCGGGGAGCTGTTTTTT. Translating it yields CATKPGLLPTGELFF. Filled out from reference TRBV15 and TRBJ2-2, the complete variable domain reads DAMVIQNPRYQVTQFGKPVTLSCSQTLNHNVMYWYQQKSSQAPKLLFHYYDKDFNNEADTPDNFQSRRPNTSFCFLDIRSPGLGDTAMYLCATKPGLLPTGELFFGEGSRLTVL.

This clonotype is medium-sized within its sample. The chain carries TRBV20-1 and TRBJ2-3; 8 bases map to TRBD2. Trimming cost V 8 bases and J 4 bases; bases outside gene matches: 5. The germline CDR1 and CDR2 sequences are DFQATT and SNEGSKA (reference sequence). The CDR3 has 12 amino acids. CDR3 amino acids: CSQSGGADTQYF. The CDR3 DNA reads as TGCAGTCAGAGCGGGGGCGCAGATACGCAGTATTTT.

This clonotype is categorized as medium-sized. V and J are TRBV6-1 and TRBJ2-3, with D hard to call. V lost 5 bases and J 4 bases, leaving 13 bases between the germline ends. The germline gives CDR1 MNHNS, CDR2 SASEGT. The CDR3 contains 14 residues. The chain's CDR3 is CASSSQSGADTQYF. The CDR3 DNA is TGTGCCAGCAGTAGCCAGTCAGGAGCAGATACGCAGTATTTT.

By proportion, this clonotype is medium-sized. The V gene is TRBV11-2, the J gene TRBJ2-1; no clear D. The CDR3 consists of 10 residues. Germline V CDR1 and CDR2: SGHAT, FQNNGV. V lost 5 bases, J lost 8 bases, and 4 bases lay in between. The CDR3 loop reads CASSGHEQFF. The CDR3 DNA reads as TGTGCCAGCAGCGGCCATGAGCAGTTCTTC.

This clonotype is categorized as medium-sized (0.01 to 0.1%). The chain joins TRBV3-1 to TRBJ1-2, with 10 positions matching TRBD1. Germline lookup yields CDR1 LGHDT and CDR2 YNNKEL (reference sequence). There are 15 residues in the CDR3. J gave up 4 bases and V 4 bases, and 6 bases lay outside the gene matches. Here the CDR3 DNA reads TGTGCCAGCAGCCCCCGACAGGGGGCTGGCTATGGCTACACCTTC. Residues: CASSPRQGAGYGYTF.

This clonotype was seen ten or more times. V usage is TRBV9 and J usage is TRBJ2-5, with D maybe TRBD1 (5 bases). The germline V gene has CDR1 SGDLS and CDR2 YYNGEE. The CDR3 length is 14 residues. The germline V and J ends were trimmed by 2 bases and 4 bases, with 12 bases remaining between them. CDR3 in DNA: TGTGCCAGCAGCGTGTCAGGGCCAGGAGAGACCCAGTACTTC. This codes for CASSVSGPGETQYF.

A few counts support this clonotype. This sequence joins TRBV7-3 and TRBJ2-1; 8 bases are a match to TRBD2. V lost 8 bases and J lost 7; bases outside the gene matches: 13. The CDR3 runs 15 residues. CDR1 is SGHTA and CDR2 is FQGTGA in the germline V gene. CDR3 bases: TGTGCCAGCGGACTAGCCGGGACTGCGCGGAATGAGCAGTTCTTC. It is translated as CASGLAGTARNEQFF.

This clonotype is medium-sized. This sequence joins TRBV24-1 and TRBJ1-2, with D tentatively TRBD1 (5 bases). Trimming cost V 5 bases and J 3 bases, with 9 bases left between them. The germline V gene has CDR1 KGHDR and CDR2 SFDVKD. The CDR3 runs 13 residues. The CDR3 loop is CATSGDGYYGYTF. CDR3 coding DNA: TGTGCCACCAGTGGGGACGGCTACTATGGCTACACCTTC.

This clonotype counts as large. The rearrangement uses TRBV2 and TRBJ2-1; D is uncertain. With 8 bases removed from V and 6 bases from J, the gap between germline ends came to 11 bases. The CDR3 consists of 12 residues. Per germline, CDR1 SNHLY and CDR2 FYNNEI. The CDR3 DNA follows: TGTGCCAGCTCCCAGTTGTTCAATGAGCAGTTCTTC. Amino acids: CASSQLFNEQFF.

This clonotype was found many times. The chain carries TRBV13 and TRBJ1-2; TRBD1 matches 7 bases. Trimming at V came to 5 bases and at J to 5 bases, leaving 11 bases not matched to a gene. The V gene's germline CDR1 is PRHDT and CDR2 FYEKMQ (reference sequence). The CDR3 length is 15 residues. The CDR3 sequence is CASSGPGQIPYGYTF. The CDR3, as DNA: TGTGCCAGCAGCGGACCGGGACAGATCCCTTATGGCTACACCTTC. Full variable domain (rest looked up from reference TRBV13 and TRBJ1-2): AAGVIQSPRHLIKEKRETATLKCYPIPRHDTVYWYQQGPGQDPQFLISFYEKMQSDKGSIPDRFSAQQFSDYHSELNMSSLELGDSALYFCASSGPGQIPYGYTFGSGTRLTVV.

In its sample, this clonotype was seen many times. This chain connects TRBV7-2 to TRBJ2-3; 13 bases match TRBD2. The CDR3 contains 16 residues. CDR1 is SGHTA, CDR2 FQGNSA, per germline. V shed 5 bases and J 0 bases; nucleotides not matched to a gene: 2. The CDR3 nucleotides are TGTGCCAGCAGCCGGACTAGCGGGGGAAGCACAGATACGCAGTATTTT. Translated, it gives CASSRTSGGSTDTQYF.

This clonotype was recorded many times. The chain has TRBV7-7 and TRBJ1-3; 8 positions match TRBD1. Germline V gene data show CDR1 as SSHAT and CDR2 as FNYEAQ (reference sequence). The CDR3 totals 14 residues. Losses at the gene ends were 4 bases for V and 4 bases for J; bases not matched to a gene: 3. The DNA of the CDR3 is TGTGCCAGCAGCTCGGACAGGGCGGGAAACACCATATATTTT. It encodes CASSSDRAGNTIYF.

This clonotype is classed as medium-sized. The V gene is TRBV6-2 or TRBV6-3, the J gene TRBJ1-6; possible D gene TRBD1, 6 bases. There are 16 residues in the CDR3. Trimming stripped 6 bases from V and 0 bases from J, with 12 bases between. Germline V gives CDR1 MNHEY, CDR2 SVGEGT. The CDR3 DNA is TGTGCCAGCAGACAAGCGGGGGCCTCCTATAATTCACCCCTCCACTTT. This translates into CASRQAGASYNSPLHF.

This clonotype is termed medium-sized. V and J are TRBV5-1 and TRBJ2-7; D gene uncertain. V was clipped by 0 bases and J by 3 bases, with 7 bases between them. The CDR3 consists of 13 residues. CDR1 and CDR2 (germline): SGHRS, YFSETQ. The CDR3 loop is CASSLEANYEQYF. The CDR3, as DNA: TGCGCCAGCAGCTTGGAAGCTAACTACGAGCAGTACTTC.

With regard to this clonotype: This may stem from a read error, because a much larger clone lies one nucleotide away. No conserved phenylalanine or tryptophan ends this CDR3, so it is likely a read error. This chain links TRBV18 with TRBJ2-3; 8 nucleotides align to TRBD1. The germline gives CDR1 KGHSH, CDR2 LQKENI. Losses at the gene ends were 4 bases for V and 8 bases for J; bases not matched to a gene: 20. This CDR3 has 18 amino acids. The CDR3 DNA reads TGTGCCAGCTCACAGAAAGGACAGGGATTCGGCGGAACGGGTACGCAGTATCTT. Its protein is CASSQKGQGFGGTGTQYL.

By sample share, this clonotype is medium-sized. This chain connects TRBV11-2 to TRBJ2-3; 11 nucleotides agree with TRBD2. This CDR3 has 19 amino acids. Losses at the gene ends were 4 bases for V and 4 bases for J; bases not matched to a gene: 16. Germline V gene data show CDR1 as SGHAT and CDR2 as FQNNGV. The CDR3 nucleotides are TGTGCCAGCAGCTCCCCCCGAGGAGGGGCTAGCGGGGGGTCAGATACGCAGTATTTT. Its protein product is CASSSPRGGASGGSDTQYF.

This clonotype was found a few times. DNA of the CDR3: TGTGCCAGCAGGGGACGGACAGCTTATGGCTACACCTTC. It translates to CASRGRTAYGYTF. The gene calls are TRBV14 and TRBJ1-2, with D possibly TRBD1 on 6 matching bases. The germline V gene encodes CDR1 SGHDN and CDR2 FVKESK. The CDR3 sequence is 13 residues long. V shed 6 bases and J shed 5 bases, with 13 bases lying between them.

In this sample, this clonotype is medium-sized (0.01 to 0.1%). The genes are TRBV10-3 and TRBJ2-3, with 9 bases identical to TRBD2. Germline CDR1 is ENHRY and CDR2 is SYGVKD. This CDR3 is built from 17 residues. Trimming removed 7 bases from V and 0 bases from J; junction bases left unmatched: 11. The CDR3 DNA reads TGTGCCATCACCCCACAGGCTAGCGGGGTTAGCACAGATACGCAGTATTTT. Translated, it gives CAITPQASGVSTDTQYF.